Listed below are T cell receptor beta chains from one sample, sequenced in a study of T cells in localized non-small cell lung cancer. Libraries were prepared by immunoSEQ multiplex PCR; TCRdb keeps only in-frame clonotypes and omits some of them. This table has 50,000 or so clones, around 86% appearing once. This sample comprised peripheral blood, obtained before any cancer treatment. The receptors originated from a female donor at least 60 years old with stage II squamous cell lung carcinoma. CDR3s include the opening cysteine and the closing phenylalanine or tryptophan. A D gene is named only where the DNA matches it firmly. Size tells how often a clone was seen (once, few, many) or the class of an expanded clone, and some rows leave it out.

>TRBJ1-1|.|.|TRBV10-3|13
CAIRGPSNTEAFF
TGTGCCATCAGGGGGCCCTCGAACACTGAAGCTTTCTTT
>TRBJ1-1|once|.|TRBV5-1|14
CASSFNGGGDEAFF
TGCGCCAGCAGCTTTAACGGGGGCGGGGATGAAGCTTTCTTT
>TRBJ2-3|.|.|TRBV9|14
CASSVAPSTDTQYF
TGTGCCAGCAGCGTAGCCCCTAGCACAGATACGCAGTATTTT
>TRBJ2-3|.|TRBD2|TRBV10-3|18
CAISRPWTSGGPNDTQYF
TGTGCCATCAGTCGACCCTGGACTAGCGGGGGCCCCAATGATACGCAGTATTTT
>TRBJ2-4|.|.|TRBV13|15
CASSGTQGFKNIQYF
TGTGCCAGCAGCGGAACCCAGGGGTTTAAAAACATTCAGTACTTC
>TRBJ2-1|.|.|TRBV7-9|15
CASSLPAGSYNEQFF
TGTGCCAGCAGCTTACCGGCGGGGAGTTACAATGAGCAGTTCTTC
>TRBJ2-7|few|TRBD2|TRBV6-6|11
CATRLANEQYF
TGTGCCACCAGACTAGCGAACGAGCAGTACTTC
>TRBJ2-5|once|TRBD1|TRBV7-9|14
CASSLDQGATPQYF
TGTGCCAGCAGCTTAGACCAGGGGGCTACGCCCCAGTACTTC
>TRBJ2-2|.|.|TRBV5-1|15
CASSLAQGDTGELFF
TGCGCCAGCAGCTTGGCGCAGGGAGACACCGGGGAGCTGTTTTTT
>TRBJ1-1|.|.|TRBV7-9|11
CASSLGREAFF
TGTGCCAGCAGCTTAGGACGGGAAGCTTTCTTT
>TRBJ2-5|.|.|TRBV4-3|14
CASSQEQLQETQYF
TGCGCCAGCAGCCAAGAACAACTACAAGAGACCCAGTACTTC
>TRBJ1-4|.|.|TRBV12-5|17
CASGLSAGTATNEKLFF
TGTGCTAGTGGTTTGTCGGCAGGGACCGCAACTAATGAAAAACTGTTTTTT
>TRBJ2-7|.|TRBD1|TRBV4-1|15
CASSTTGTGGLEQYF
TGCGCCAGCAGCACCACCGGGACAGGGGGCCTCGAGCAGTACTTC
>TRBJ1-5|.|.|TRBV19|15
CASSRGQNSNQPQHF
TGTGCCAGTAGTAGGGGGCAGAATAGCAATCAGCCCCAGCATTTT
>TRBJ2-7|.|.|TRBV2|11
CASRLSYEQYF
TGTGCCAGCAGGCTCTCCTACGAGCAGTACTTC
>TRBJ2-1|few|.|TRBV4-2|13
CASSHPVMDEQFF
TGTGCCAGCAGCCATCCCGTCATGGATGAGCAGTTCTTC
>TRBJ2-2|.|.|TRBV5-1|16
CASTIRPGLNTGELFF
TGCGCCAGCACCATAAGGCCAGGGCTCAACACCGGGGAGCTGTTTTTT
>TRBJ2-1|.|.|TRBV19|15
CASSVTQSSYNEQFF
TGTGCCAGTAGTGTCACCCAGAGCTCCTACAATGAGCAGTTCTTC
>TRBJ1-5|.|.|TRBV18|14
CASSPQGSGQPQHF
TGTGCCAGCTCACCACAGGGGTCGGGGCAGCCCCAGCATTTT
>TRBJ2-2|.|TRBD1|TRBV11-1|15
CASNGDSQNSGELFF
TGTGCCAGCAACGGGGACAGTCAGAATTCCGGGGAGCTGTTTTTT
>TRBJ1-1|.|.|TRBV7-2|12
CASSLGRPEAFF
TGTGCCAGCAGCTTAGGTCGGCCTGAAGCTTTCTTT
>TRBJ2-7|.|.|TRBV28|14
CASSTQGSTYEQYF
TGTGCCAGCAGTACACAGGGTTCCACCTACGAGCAGTACTTC
>TRBJ2-7|.|TRBD2|TRBV7-8|15
CASSLLAGDPYEQYF
TGTGCCAGCAGCTTACTAGCGGGGGACCCCTACGAGCAGTACTTC
>TRBJ1-2|.|.|TRBV5-4|12
CASSLTGYGYTF
TGTGCCAGCAGCTTGACAGGGTATGGCTACACCTTC
>TRBJ1-1|.|.|TRBV6-5|14
CASRKTGPATEAFF
TGTGCCAGCAGAAAAACAGGACCAGCCACTGAAGCTTTCTTT
>TRBJ2-2|.|.|TRBV4-3|14
CASSPGARTGELFF
TGCGCCAGCAGCCCCGGGGCGCGCACCGGGGAGCTGTTTTTT
>TRBJ1-1|.|.|TRBV21-1|15
CASSKEGQQNTEAFF
TGTGCCAGCAGCAAAGAGGGACAACAGAACACTGAAGCTTTCTTT
>TRBJ2-1|.|.|TRBV7-8|13
CASSPPRDDEQFF
TGTGCCAGCAGTCCTCCAAGAGACGATGAGCAGTTCTTC
>TRBJ1-1|.|.|TRBV5-1|16
CASSWTPGVGNTEAFF
TGCGCCAGCAGCTGGACGCCAGGGGTTGGGAACACTGAAGCTTTCTTT
>TRBJ2-7|.|.|TRBV5-1|11
CASRASYEQYF
TGCGCCAGCCGGGCATCCTACGAGCAGTACTTC
>TRBJ1-1|medium-sized|.|TRBV2|14
CASSVAKSQGEAFF
TGTGCCAGCAGTGTCGCGAAGTCCCAGGGGGAAGCTTTCTTT